The T cell receptor beta chain under discussion was sequenced for a study of cytomegalovirus exposure and HLA in healthy donors. Nominally healthy donors were sampled, though unrecorded immune exposures were likely. Overall study results and limits: Several of the most significant clusters appeared linked to common viral pathogens, based on a later analysis. It was confirmed in vitro that three of the CMV-associated chains were specific for CMV antigens.

This clone has only a few counts. Its antigen is as yet unknown. From germline, CDR1 is LNHDA and CDR2 SQIVND (reference sequence). The CDR3 loop spans 15 amino acids. Trimming left V 1 base short and J 3 bases short, with 13 bases between. Primers: 60 Vbeta forward and 13 Jbeta reverse. Data came from immunoSEQ multiplex PCR; TCRdb stores just in-frame clones and leaves some out. The data show some 150,000 clones, with 70% to 80% seen just once and just over 2% held by the top ten. The J gene is TRBJ2-7, the V gene TRBV19, with D perhaps matching TRBD1 (6 bases). Material: PBMCs. The sequence came from a woman in her twenties or thirties in good health and CMV-seropositive. The CDR3 spells CASSIGAGVFYEQYF. The CDR3 region has the DNA TGTGCCAGTAGTATAGGGGCAGGGGTATTCTACGAGCAGTACTTC.